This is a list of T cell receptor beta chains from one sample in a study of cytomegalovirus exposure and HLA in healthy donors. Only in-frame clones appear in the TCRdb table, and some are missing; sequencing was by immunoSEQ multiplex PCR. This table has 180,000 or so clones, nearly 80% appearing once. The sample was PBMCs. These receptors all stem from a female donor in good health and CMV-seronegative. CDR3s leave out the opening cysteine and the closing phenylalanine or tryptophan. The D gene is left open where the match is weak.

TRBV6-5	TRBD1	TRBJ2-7	ASSYSGRGLSYEQH
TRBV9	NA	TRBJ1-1	ASSVGQGFLATEAF
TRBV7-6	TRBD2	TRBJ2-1	ASSGTSGYNEQF
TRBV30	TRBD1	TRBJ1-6	AGRGQGDSPLH
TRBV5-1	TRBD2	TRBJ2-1	ASSPVGTSFPHEQF
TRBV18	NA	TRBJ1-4	ASSPQTGLNEKLF
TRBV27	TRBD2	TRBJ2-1	ASSPGTSGNNEQF
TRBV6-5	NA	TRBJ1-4	ASRIGTSTNEKLF
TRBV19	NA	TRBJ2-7	ASSITGTYEQY
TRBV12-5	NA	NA	ASGLVEAYEQY